The 9 T cell receptor beta chains presented below share a single source sample, sequenced in a study of cytomegalovirus exposure and HLA in healthy donors. Amplification used 60 Vbeta primers and 13 Jbeta primers. Using immunoSEQ multiplex PCR, the repertoire was profiled, and TCRdb retains in-frame clones only, with some absent. The sample lists 280,000 or so clones; 80% to 90% were seen once. The sequencing sample was made of PBMCs. These TCRs come from a young woman in good health and CMV-seronegative.

V is TRBV5-5 and J is TRBJ2-3, with TRBD1 as a possible D gene (5 bases). This CDR3 is built from 15 residues. Germline values: CDR1 SGHKS, CDR2 YYEKEE (reference sequence). V dropped 4 bases and J dropped 3 bases, with 15 bases sitting between them. CDR3 protein: CASSPHPRATDTQYF. CDR3 sequence (DNA): TGTGCCAGCAGCCCACATCCCAGGGCGACAGATACGCAGTATTTT.

Turning to this clone: Mismatch with germline at one junction end may stem from a read error. The identical CDR3 is also encoded by other nucleotide sequences in the sample. The V call is TRBV7-9, the J call TRBJ1-6; no firm D call. This CDR3 is 14 amino acids long. CDR1 is SEHNR, CDR2 FQNEAQ, per germline (reference sequence). CDR3 nucleotide sequence: TGTGCCAGCAGCTTAGGCGGGTATAATTCCCCCCTCCACTTT. Its protein product is CASSLGGYNSPLHF.

The V and J genes are TRBV27 and TRBJ2-6, with no clear D. This CDR3 has 18 amino acids. From germline, CDR1 is MNHEY and CDR2 SMNVEV (reference sequence). The V end lost 6 bases, the J end lost 0 bases, and 18 bases lay between the germline ends. CDR3 loop: CASSYTKAFYSGANVLTF. In nucleotides, the CDR3 is TGTGCCAGCAGCTATACGAAAGCCTTTTACTCTGGGGCCAACGTCCTGACTTTC.

J is TRBJ1-1 and V is TRBV2; 7 positions agree with TRBD1. Germline-derived CDR1 and CDR2 are SNHLY and FYNNEI. This CDR3 has 12 residues. V lost 6 bases and J lost 4; bases outside the gene matches: 2. The CDR3 sequence: CASRTGSTEAFF. The CDR3 region has the DNA TGTGCCAGCAGGACAGGGAGCACTGAAGCTTTCTTT. Full variable domain (outside the CDR3, taken from reference TRBV2 and TRBJ1-1): EPEVTQTPSHQVTQMGQEVILRCVPISNHLYFYWYRQILGQKVEFLVSFYNNEISEKSEIFDDQFSVERPDGSNFTLKIRSTKLEDSAMYFCASRTGSTEAFFGQGTRLTVV.

The chain is built from TRBV2 and TRBJ1-2, with D maybe TRBD1 (5 bases). The V gene lost 0 bases and the J gene lost 7 bases, with 9 bases spanning the gap. CDR3 size: 13 residues. CDR1 is SNHLY and CDR2 is FYNNEI in the germline V gene. The CDR3 region has the DNA TGTGCCAGCAGTGAAGCCAGGGCCGGTGGCTACACCTTC. Protein sequence: CASSEARAGGYTF.

Turning to this clone: Distinct nucleotide sequences in the sample also encode this CDR3. The V gene is TRBV5-1, the J gene TRBJ2-3; 10 bases are shared with TRBD1. The CDR3 extends over 14 amino acids. Germline loops: CDR1 SGHRS, CDR2 YFSETQ. J gave up 4 bases and V 4 bases, and 3 bases lay outside the gene matches. The CDR3 DNA is TGCGCCAGCAGCCTAGGACAGGGGGCAGATACGCAGTATTTT. Protein: CASSLGQGADTQYF.

The chain links TRBV5-1 to TRBJ1-2; 8 positions agree with TRBD1. Germline V gives CDR1 SGHRS, CDR2 YFSETQ. J was trimmed by 2 bases and V by 4 bases; bases with no gene match: 4. This CDR3 region has 14 residues. CDR3 sequence (DNA): TGCGCCAGCAGCCCGTGGACAGGGAACTATGGCTACACCTTC. Protein product: CASSPWTGNYGYTF.

The chain joins TRBV6-5 to TRBJ1-3, with D perhaps TRBD1 (5 bases). CDR1 is MNHEY, CDR2 SVGAGI, per germline. CDR3 length: 15 amino acids. Trimming cost V 0 bases and J 1 base, with 7 bases left between them. Here the CDR3 reads CASSYSEGSGNTIYF. CDR3 coding DNA: TGTGCCAGCAGTTACTCGGAGGGGTCTGGAAACACCATATATTTT.

The genes are TRBV27 and TRBJ2-7; 7 bases agree with TRBD1. Germline V lookup: CDR1 MNHEY, CDR2 SMNVEV (reference sequence). The CDR3 contains 12 residues. Unmatched junction bases numbered 8, after V lost 10 bases and J lost 5 bases. The DNA of the CDR3 is TGTGCCACATCGAAGACAGGGCACGAGCAGTACTTC. The encoded protein is CATSKTGHEQYF.